Listed here are 20 T cell receptor beta chains from one sample, sequenced in a study of blood T cell repertoires in COVID-19. Only in-frame clones appear in the TCRdb table, and some are missing; sequencing was by immunoSEQ multiplex PCR. The sample lists fewer than 200,000 clones; roughly nine tenths were seen once. The sample consisted of peripheral blood. These receptors all stem from a man between 65 and 85 years old with active or convalescent COVID-19.

The V and J genes are TRBV7-9 and TRBJ2-2, with 7 bases lining up with TRBD1. The CDR3 loop spans 17 amino acids. V dropped 4 bases and J dropped 1; count of bases not matched to a gene: 9. Germline CDR1 is SEHNR and CDR2 is FQNEAQ (reference sequence). Here the CDR3 reads CASSSEYRGVNTGELFF. The CDR3 coding sequence is TGTGCCAGCAGCTCCGAATACAGGGGAGTGAACACCGGGGAGCTGTTTTTT.

The chain employs TRBV19 and TRBJ1-5; perhaps TRBD1 as D (6 bases). Germline V gene sequence: CDR1 LNHDA, CDR2 SQIVND (reference sequence). Trimming removed 5 bases from V and 7 bases from J, with 12 bases in between. CDR3 length equals 13 residues. CDR3 residues: CASSRGAWQPQHF. The CDR3, as DNA: TGTGCCAGTAGTCGGGGGGCATGGCAGCCCCAGCATTTT.

This chain links TRBV11-2 with TRBJ1-1, with 8 nucleotides matching TRBD1. The V and J ends lost 5 bases and 1 base, in that order; junction bases with no gene match: 6. CDR1 is SGHAT and CDR2 is FQNNGV in the germline V gene. The CDR3 totals 15 residues. The CDR3 DNA is TGTGCCAGCAGCCCTGACAGGGGCGGGAACACTGAAGCTTTCTTT. This gives the protein CASSPDRGGNTEAFF. Using reference TRBV11-2 and TRBJ1-1 for the parts outside the CDR3, the full variable domain is EAGVAQSPRYKIIEKRQSVAFWCNPISGHATLYWYQQILGQGPKLLIQFQNNGVVDDSQLPKDRFSAERLKGVDSTLKIQPAKLEDSAVYLCASSPDRGGNTEAFFGQGTRLTVV.

This chain links TRBV12-3 or TRBV12-4 with TRBJ2-5, with a weak D call TRBD1 (6 bases). The V end was cut by 8 bases, the J end by 2 bases, with 12 bases between. CDR3 length: 13 amino acids. The CDR3 DNA reads as TGTGCCAGCGTGGTGGGGGCTCAAGAGACCCAGTACTTC. This codes for CASVVGAQETQYF.

The genes are TRBV6-6 and TRBJ1-2; D possibly corresponds to TRBD1 (5 bases). The V end was cut by 2 bases, the J end by 0 bases, with 13 bases between. This CDR3 comprises 16 residues. CDR1 is MNHNY, CDR2 SVGAGI, per germline (reference sequence). The CDR3 region has the DNA TGTGCCAGCAGTTACGCAGGGACGGGAGCTAACTATGGCTACACCTTC. Its translation is CASSYAGTGANYGYTF.

The CDR3 nucleotides are TGCAGTGCTAGACTCGATGAAAAACTGTTTTTT. It translates to CSARLDEKLFF. The chain joins TRBV20-1 to TRBJ1-4; D ambiguous. V was cut by 2 bases and J by 6 bases, with 4 bases left in between. Germline CDR1 and CDR2: DFQATT and SNEGSKA (reference sequence). The CDR3 is made up of 11 amino acids.

The gene calls are TRBV27 and TRBJ1-1; D is perhaps TRBD1 (6 bases). CDR1 MNHEY and CDR2 SMNVEV come from the germline V gene (reference sequence). Between the trimmed V and J ends, which lost 4 bases and 11 bases, there was a span of 20 bases. CDR3 length equals 14 residues. The CDR3: CASSSGGRLLRAFF. The CDR3 nucleotides read TGTGCCAGCAGTTCGGGGGGCAGGCTTTTGCGGGCTTTCTTT.

The chain couples TRBV2 to TRBJ1-2; tentatively, D is TRBD1 (5 bases). The CDR3 spans 13 residues. Per the germline V gene, CDR1 is SNHLY and CDR2 is FYNNEI. CDR3 loop: CATSRDYNYGYTF. The CDR3 nucleotides are TGTGCTACCAGCAGGGACTATAACTATGGCTACACCTTC.

V usage is TRBV6-6 and J usage is TRBJ1-6; D not resolved. Per the germline V gene, CDR1 is MNHNY and CDR2 is SVGAGI (reference sequence). The CDR3 has 15 amino acids. Trimming shortened V by 5 bases and J by 6 bases, and 14 bases separated the two germline ends. CDR3: CASSRLTSFNSPLHF. CDR3 bases: TGTGCCAGCAGTCGTTTGACATCTTTTAATTCACCCCTCCACTTT.

The V and J genes are TRBV18 and TRBJ2-7, with 7 bases matching TRBD1. After removal of 3 bases from V and 1 base from J, the junction contained 9 bases not matched to a gene. The CDR3 extends over 16 amino acids. CDR1 and CDR2 (germline): KGHSH, LQKENI. CDR3 sequence: CASSPVPGQASYEQYF. CDR3 nucleotides: TGTGCCAGCTCACCGGTACCCGGACAGGCGTCCTACGAGCAGTACTTC.

This sequence joins TRBV18 and TRBJ1-1; D is undetermined. The CDR3 contains 15 residues. Deletions cut 3 bases from V and 4 bases from J, with 15 bases between. Germline CDR1 KGHSH, CDR2 LQKENI. The chain's CDR3 is CASSPNTYRGTEAFF. Here the CDR3 DNA reads TGTGCCAGCTCACCCAACACCTACCGAGGCACTGAAGCTTTCTTT.

The chain combines TRBV6-2 or TRBV6-3 with TRBJ1-2, with 9 bases that match TRBD1. Losses at the gene ends were 4 bases for V and 4 bases for J; bases not matched to a gene: 16. The CDR3 consists of 18 residues. Germline CDR1 and CDR2: MNHEY and SVGEGT. This CDR3 reads CASSSPGQGVPGLYGYTF. The CDR3 DNA sequence: TGTGCCAGCAGTTCCCCGGGACAGGGAGTCCCAGGGCTCTATGGCTACACCTTC.

The chain links TRBV5-1 to TRBJ1-2, with 9 bases identical to TRBD1. The CDR3 has 14 residues. The V segment lost 4 bases and the J segment 5 bases; nucleotides outside the gene matches: 6. The germline V gene encodes CDR1 SGHRS and CDR2 YFSETQ. The CDR3 DNA reads TGCGCCAGCAGCCCGGGACAGGGAGGATATGGCTACACCTTC. It yields the protein CASSPGQGGYGYTF.

The chain uses TRBV6-5 and TRBJ1-2; a weak D match, TRBD1 (6 bases). CDR3 length: 16 residues. Germline V gene data show CDR1 as MNHEY and CDR2 as SVGAGI. V shed 2 bases and J shed 4 bases, with 17 bases lying between them. The CDR3: CASSYAGASAGYGYTF. DNA of the CDR3: TGTGCCAGCAGTTACGCGGGGGCCTCCGCCGGCTATGGCTACACCTTC.

This clone has only one observation. The genes are TRBV19 and TRBJ2-5; TRBD1 aligns across 8 bases. CDR1 and CDR2 from the germline V gene are LNHDA and SQIVND (reference sequence). This CDR3 contains 16 residues. Trimming removed 2 bases from V and 5 bases from J; junction bases left unmatched: 10. CDR3 region: CASSITGRGPGETQYF. In nucleotides, the CDR3 is TGTGCCAGTAGTATAACGGGCAGGGGGCCTGGGGAGACCCAGTACTTC.

The chain uses TRBV5-4 and TRBJ2-3, with TRBD2 identical over 10 bases. The CDR3 runs 16 residues. After removal of 3 bases from V and 5 bases from J, the junction contained 9 bases not matched to a gene. Germline V gives CDR1 SGHNT, CDR2 YYREEE (reference sequence). Here the CDR3 reads CASSSWTSGGGDTQYF. As DNA, the CDR3 is TGTGCCAGCAGCTCCTGGACTAGCGGAGGAGGAGATACGCAGTATTTT.

The rearrangement uses TRBV30 and TRBJ1-5; perhaps TRBD1 as D (6 bases). V was trimmed by 2 bases and J by 2 bases, leaving 19 bases between them. Germline loops: CDR1 GTSNPN, CDR2 SVGIG (reference sequence). This CDR3 spans 17 amino acids. The DNA of the CDR3 is TGTGCCTGGAGTCTCAACCCAACAGGGATGGGCAATCAGCCCCAGCATTTT. Its protein product is CAWSLNPTGMGNQPQHF.

The chain couples TRBV7-9 to TRBJ2-1; possibly TRBD2 for D (6 bases). V was shortened by 3 bases and J by 1 base, with 7 bases between the two germline ends. Per germline, CDR1 SEHNR and CDR2 FQNEAQ (reference sequence). The CDR3 totals 14 residues. CDR3 nucleotide sequence: TGTGCCAGCAGCTTGGCGGGGTCCTACAATGAGCAGTTCTTC. Amino acid sequence: CASSLAGSYNEQFF.

The rearrangement joins TRBV11-1 to TRBJ2-3, with TRBD2 matching 10 bases. Looked up from germline, CDR1 is SGHAT and CDR2 is FQDESV (reference sequence). Trimming took 5 bases from V and 0 from J; bases not matched to a gene: 5. CDR3 length equals 16 residues. CDR3: CASSERTSGSTDTQYF. CDR3 DNA sequence: TGTGCCAGCAGCGAGAGGACTAGCGGTAGCACAGATACGCAGTATTTT.

DNA for the CDR3: TGTGCCAGCAGTTACGGGAGGGCCTACCTCCGGGAAAAACTGTTTTTT. This translates into CASSYGRAYLREKLFF. This chain connects TRBV6-5 to TRBJ1-4; D is uncertain. Trimming pared 2 bases from V and 8 bases from J, leaving 18 bases between. Germline V gene data show CDR1 as MNHEY and CDR2 as SVGAGI. This CDR3 is built from 16 residues.